The clone carrying this T cell receptor beta chain was seen more than once but under ten times. Antigen: not known. Quantitative 5'-RACE with molecular barcodes generated TCR beta libraries. Each CDR3 protein is one row after TCRdb ran MiXCR on the 5' RACE reads. The top ten clones hold 0.61% of a sample with 200,000 to 300,000 distinct CDR3 sequences, roughly a quarter of them seen once. This entry is derived from a study of CD8 T cells in ankylosing spondylitis. Deletions cut 6 bases from V and 5 bases from J, with 16 bases between. This CDR3 has 14 amino acids. From germline, CDR1 is KGHSY and CDR2 FQNENV. Findings and caveats of the study: Matched synovial fluid from ankylosing spondylitis patients was reported to be enriched for disease-linked clones. Within ankylosing spondylitis blood, a TCR beta motif made up of seven to nine highly homologous variants appeared to be characteristic.

The sequenced material came from blood, either unsorted or a sorted T cell fraction (not recorded which). This TCR came from a male donor with ankylosing spondylitis or in good health (not recorded which). The gene calls are TRBV16 and TRBJ1-1; D perhaps matches TRBD1 (6 bases). The CDR3 region is CASSLYRVRTEAFF. CDR3 nucleotides: TGTGCCAGCAGTTTGTACAGGGTGAGGACTGAAGCTTTCTTT. Full variable domain (rest looked up from reference TRBV16 and TRBJ1-1): GEEVAQTPKHLVRGEGQKAKLYCAPIKGHSYVFWYQQVLKNEFKFLISFQNENVFDETGMPKERFSAKCLPNSPCSLEIQATKLEDSAVYFCASSLYRVRTEAFFGQGTRLTVV.